The 14 T cell receptor beta chains presented below share a single source sample, sequenced in a study of T cell changes during pregnancy in multiple sclerosis. Sequencing was performed with immunoSEQ multiplex PCR; in TCRdb, only in-frame clones are kept and a portion is missing. The sample lists about 50,000 clones; 92% were seen once. The sequencing here drew on CD4+ T cells from peripheral blood mononuclear cells, taken after pregnancy. The receptors were sampled from a female donor with multiple sclerosis, enrolled in a pregnancy study.

This clone was recorded a few times. The chain has TRBV2 and TRBJ2-3; D may be TRBD1 (6 bases). In germline, CDR1 is SNHLY, CDR2 FYNNEI. Trimming took off 8 bases at V and 1 base at J, with 19 bases between the two ends. This CDR3 is 16 amino acids long. The CDR3 here is CASSDAQGRGTDTQYF. The DNA of the CDR3 is TGTGCCAGCTCGGACGCACAGGGAAGAGGCACAGATACGCAGTATTTT.

The count of this clone is one. As DNA, the CDR3 is TGTGCCAGCAGTCCGAGACGACATAACCAAGAGACCCAGTACTTC. Translating it yields CASSPRRHNQETQYF. The chain links TRBV27 to TRBJ2-5; D is ambiguous. Germline values: CDR1 MNHEY, CDR2 SMNVEV (reference sequence). Trimming shortened V by 5 bases and J by 0 bases, and 13 bases separated the two germline ends. CDR3 size: 15 residues.

The chain uses TRBV6-1 and TRBJ2-1, with 12 bases lining up with TRBD2. Germline V gene data show CDR1 as MNHNS and CDR2 as SASEGT. V was clipped by 2 bases and J by 4 bases; unmatched bases: 9. The CDR3 consists of 18 residues. The DNA for the CDR3 is TGTGCCAGCAGTGAACAGACTAGCGGGAGTGTCTTTTACAATGAGCAGTTCTTC. Protein sequence: CASSEQTSGSVFYNEQFF.

This chain connects TRBV10-3 to TRBJ2-3; TRBD2 aligns across 7 bases. Per the germline V gene, CDR1 is ENHRY and CDR2 is SYGVKD. With 3 bases clipped from V and 2 bases from J, the junction kept 5 bases outside the gene matches. CDR3 length equals 15 residues. The CDR3 reads CAISDSGGPTDTQYF. The CDR3 bases are TGTGCCATCAGTGATTCGGGGGGTCCCACAGATACGCAGTATTTT.

This chain connects TRBV5-1 to TRBJ1-1; D may be TRBD1 (5 bases). This CDR3 is built from 14 residues. V lost 0 bases, J lost 4 bases, and 10 bases lay in between. Per germline, CDR1 SGHRS and CDR2 YFSETQ. Written as DNA, the CDR3 is TGCGCCAGCAGCTTGGTTGGGGCCGTCACTGAAGCTTTCTTT. It specifies CASSLVGAVTEAFF.

CDR3 sequence reads: CASSFNPLAGDLNEQYF. CDR3 DNA sequence: TGTGCCAGCAGTTTTAACCCCTTAGCGGGAGATCTGAACGAGCAGTACTTC. This chain uses TRBV28 with TRBJ2-7, with 9 positions matching TRBD2. Trimming at V came to 3 bases and at J to 5 bases, leaving 14 bases not matched to a gene. The CDR3 is made up of 17 amino acids. Per germline, CDR1 MDHEN and CDR2 SYDVKM.

The rearrangement uses TRBV5-6 and TRBJ2-7, with D perhaps matching TRBD1 (5 bases). CDR3 length: 13 residues. Trimming took 2 bases from V and 4 from J, leaving 10 bases between them. Germline V lookup: CDR1 SGHDT, CDR2 YYEEEE. The CDR3 loop is CASSFGRQYEQYF. The CDR3 DNA follows: TGTGCCAGCAGCTTTGGTCGACAGTACGAGCAGTACTTC.

V gene TRBV18 combines with J gene TRBJ2-7; D is undetermined. Germline values: CDR1 KGHSH, CDR2 LQKENI. V was cut by 1 base and J by 0 bases, with 10 bases left in between. This CDR3 contains 15 residues. The CDR3 nucleotides read TGTGCCAGCTCACCACAAAGACAAAGCTCCTACGAGCAGTACTTC. It yields the protein CASSPQRQSSYEQYF. The variable domain in full, completed from reference TRBV18 and TRBJ2-7, reads NAGVMQNPRHLVRRRGQEARLRCSPMKGHSHVYWYRQLPEEGLKFMVYLQKENIIDESGMPKERFSAEFPKEGPSILRIQQVVRGDSAAYFCASSPQRQSSYEQYFGPGTRLTVT.

V gene TRBV27 combines with J gene TRBJ2-4; possible D gene TRBD1, 5 bases. V was shortened by 4 bases and J by 0 bases, with 19 bases between the two germline ends. Germline CDR1 and CDR2: MNHEY and SMNVEV (reference sequence). The CDR3 has 18 amino acids. The CDR3 DNA reads TGTGCCAGCAGTTCTCCCCAGGGTCCCAACCTAGCCAAAAACATTCAGTACTTC. Amino acid sequence: CASSSPQGPNLAKNIQYF.

The rearrangement joins TRBV6-1 to TRBJ2-1; 7 nucleotides match TRBD2. CDR1 is MNHNS and CDR2 is SASEGT in the germline V gene. The ends lost 6 bases at V and 8 bases at J; junction bases unmatched: 13. The CDR3 is 15 amino acids. The CDR3 coding sequence is TGTGCCAGCAGGCAGACTAGCTTTATTACGGATGAGCAGTTCTTC. Amino acids: CASRQTSFITDEQFF.

The chain uses TRBV9 and TRBJ1-3, with D possibly TRBD1 on 5 matching bases. V was shortened by 4 bases and J by 4 bases, with 21 bases between the two germline ends. The CDR3 is 17 amino acids. CDR1 is SGDLS, CDR2 YYNGEE, per germline. CDR3 DNA sequence: TGTGCCAGCAGCCGCACCCAGGGCGGAATCTCCGGAAACACCATATATTTT. It translates to CASSRTQGGISGNTIYF.

The chain couples TRBV2 to TRBJ2-2, with D maybe TRBD1 (5 bases). CDR3 size: 14 residues. V dropped 3 bases and J dropped 3 bases, with 8 bases sitting between them. Germline CDR1 SNHLY, CDR2 FYNNEI. The CDR3 protein is CASSDRVYTGELFF. For the CDR3, the DNA is TGTGCCAGCAGTGACAGGGTGTACACCGGGGAGCTGTTTTTT.

As DNA, the CDR3 is TGTGCTAGTGGTACTACGGGACTAGCGGGTAATGAGCAGTTCTTC. This gives the protein CASGTTGLAGNEQFF. The gene calls are TRBV12-5 and TRBJ2-1, with 12 bases matching TRBD2. This CDR3 has 15 amino acids. The V gene's germline CDR1 is LGHNT and CDR2 FRNRAP. The junction had 6 bases not matched to a gene; V was cut back by 5 bases and J by 7 bases.

The gene calls are TRBV2 and TRBJ2-2, with D maybe TRBD1 (6 bases). The V end was cut by 7 bases, the J end by 5 bases, with 14 bases between. CDR3 length equals 14 residues. Germline CDR1 is SNHLY and CDR2 is FYNNEI. CDR3 loop: CASTQGFRTGELFF. CDR3 bases: TGTGCCAGCACTCAGGGGTTTCGGACCGGGGAGCTGTTTTTT.